There are many counts of the clone carrying this T cell receptor (beta chain). Its target is unknown. These data come from a study of neurological immune-mediated disorders. Study conclusions and caveats: CDR3 amino acid sequences found in expanded clones were never shared across subjects, suggesting private repertoires in all groups.

TCRdb re-called the 5' RACE reads with MiXCR, one entry per CDR3 protein. The sample includes roughly 76,000 distinct CDR3 sequences, 13% to 15% seen only once; the top ten take more than 6%. The V segment lost 5 bases and the J segment 4 bases; nucleotides outside the gene matches: 5. Per germline, CDR1 SGHRS and CDR2 YFSETQ. The CDR3 is 15 amino acids. The origin of this receptor is a woman aged 50 to 60 in good health. The V call is TRBV5-1, the J call TRBJ2-3; the match to TRBD2 covers 12 bases. Sequences were obtained from PBMCs. The CDR3 DNA reads as TGCGCCAGCAGTTCTGGACTAGCGGGATCAGATACGCAGTATTTT. Protein product: CASSSGLAGSDTQYF.